A selection of T cell receptor beta chains follows, all from one sample in a study of shared clonotypes between healthy human individuals. Profiled with immunoSEQ multiplex PCR; TCRdb holds only in-frame clones, not every one. The repertoire holds about 1.5 million clones, 95% to 99% seen once, with less than 0.55% in the top ten. Sequences were obtained from naive CD4+ T cells sorted from blood. The receptors were sampled from a man younger than 45 in good health. CDR3s include the opening cysteine and the closing phenylalanine or tryptophan. The D gene is left open where the match is weak. The size entry is marked missing in some rows and otherwise reads once, few, many or a size class.

J gene	clone size	V gene	D gene	CDR3 DNA	CDR3 protein
TRBJ2-2	.	TRBV18	TRBD2	TGTGCCAGCTTACCACCTAGCGGGAGAACCGGGGAGCTGTTTTTT	CASLPPSGRTGELFF
TRBJ2-7	once	TRBV19	TRBD2	TGTGCCAGTAGTATTAGTAATCTCGGACTAGCGGGAGTTTCAACCTACGAGCAGTACTTC	CASSISNLGLAGVSTYEQYF
TRBJ2-2	.	TRBV5-1	TRBD1	TGCGCCAGCAGCTTGTTAGGTCTGGACAGGGTCGATGGCACCGGGGAGCTGTTTTTT	CASSLLGLDRVDGTGELFF
TRBJ1-2	.	TRBV2	.	TGTGCCAGCAGTGTAGGCAGCGTCTATGGCTACACCTTC	CASSVGSVYGYTF
TRBJ2-7	.	TRBV28	TRBD1	TGTGCCAGCAGCAAACCCGGGACAGGGACCTACGAGCAGTACTTC	CASSKPGTGTYEQYF
TRBJ1-2	.	TRBV19	.	TGTGCCAGTAGTATAGTGGGCGGTGGCTACACCTTC	CASSIVGGGYTF
TRBJ2-5	.	TRBV18	.	TGTGCCAGCTCAGGGGAGACCCAGTACTTC	CASSGETQYF
TRBJ2-5	.	TRBV10-2	.	TGCGCCAGCAGTTTACCGGGACACGAGACCCAGTACTTC	CASSLPGHETQYF
TRBJ1-1	once	TRBV28	.	TGTGCCAGCAGTTCAGGCGAAAAGGGGAACACTGAAGCTTTCTTT	CASSSGEKGNTEAFF
TRBJ1-2	.	TRBV2	TRBD1	TGTGCCAGCAGATTGGACAGGCTAGATTTGGGCTACACCTTC	CASRLDRLDLGYTF
TRBJ2-1	.	TRBV15	.	TGTGCCACCAGCAGGGACTGGGACGATGAGCAGTTCTTC	CATSRDWDDEQFF
TRBJ2-1	once	TRBV11-3	.	TGTGCCAGCAGCCCCCGGACCAACAATGAGCAGTTCTTC	CASSPRTNNEQFF
TRBJ2-7	.	TRBV10-3	TRBD1	TGTGCCATCAGTAGGGGCGACAGGGCGGACTACGAGCAGTACTTC	CAISRGDRADYEQYF
TRBJ1-1	.	TRBV9	.	TGTGCCAGCAGCGTAGAAGATGGGGCTGGTAAAGCTTTCTTT	CASSVEDGAGKAFF
TRBJ2-3	.	TRBV9	TRBD2	TGTGCCAGCAGCGTAGCCCCGGGACTAGTCGGTGATACGCAGTATTTT	CASSVAPGLVGDTQYF
TRBJ2-1	.	TRBV10-3	TRBD2	TGTGCCATCACCAAGACTAGCGTGGGCTCCTACAATGAGCAGTTCTTC	CAITKTSVGSYNEQFF
TRBJ2-1	.	TRBV14	TRBD2	TGTGCCAGCAGCCCCAAGGAGGCTAGCGGGAGCAAACTCCGGAATGAGCAGTTCTTC	CASSPKEASGSKLRNEQFF
TRBJ1-1	.	TRBV27	.	TGTGCCAGCAGTTTCGGCAGGGCAGGAGGCACTGAAGCTTTCTTT	CASSFGRAGGTEAFF
TRBJ2-5	.	TRBV4-2	.	TGTGCCAGCAGCCAACGCACCGGGAACTTTCAAGAGACCCAGTACTTC	CASSQRTGNFQETQYF
TRBJ1-3	.	TRBV2	.	TGTGCCAGCAGTGAAGCCCGGACAGGAAACACCATATATTTT	CASSEARTGNTIYF
TRBJ2-1	.	TRBV2	.	TGTGCCAGCAGTGAATTTGGTGGCGGGAGAGGGGGAAGCTCCTACAATGAGCAGTTCTTC	CASSEFGGGRGGSSYNEQFF
TRBJ2-7	.	TRBV6-5	TRBD2	TGTGCCAGCAGCGGCACGGGAGGGAACTACGAGCAGTACTTC	CASSGTGGNYEQYF
TRBJ2-3	.	TRBV28	.	TGTGCCAGCAGTCAGACCACAGATACGCAGTATTTT	CASSQTTDTQYF
TRBJ2-7	.	TRBV29-1	TRBD2	TGCAGCGTTAGCGGGAGCTCCTACGAGCAGTACTTC	CSVSGSSYEQYF
TRBJ2-7	.	TRBV7-9	.	TGTGCCAGCAGCTTAAGTGGGAGGCCCTACGAGCAGTACTTC	CASSLSGRPYEQYF
TRBJ1-5	.	TRBV11-2	TRBD1	TGTGCCAGCAGCTTAGACAGGGGGCAGGGTCAGCCCCAGCATTTT	CASSLDRGQGQPQHF
TRBJ2-3	.	TRBV5-1	.	TGCGCCAGCAGCTCGGACGGGAGCACAGATACGCAGTATTTT	CASSSDGSTDTQYF
TRBJ1-2	.	TRBV11-2	TRBD1	TGTGCCAGCAGCCAGACGCTTCCGGGCCAGGGGGCGCTTGGCTACACCTTC	CASSQTLPGQGALGYTF
TRBJ1-1	.	TRBV15	.	TGTGCCACCAGCAGGATATCCTTGAACACTGAAGCTTTCTTT	CATSRISLNTEAFF
TRBJ1-2	.	TRBV2	TRBD1	TGTGCCAGCAGTGCAGGACAGGGTGGTAATGGCTACACCTTC	CASSAGQGGNGYTF
TRBJ2-1	.	TRBV27	TRBD2	TGTGCCAGCAGTTTATCAGGGCGGACTAGCGGTTACTACAATGAGCAGTTCTTC	CASSLSGRTSGYYNEQFF
TRBJ2-1	once	TRBV6-5	.	TGTGCCAGCAGTCTCAACCGGTACAATGAGCAGTTCTTC	CASSLNRYNEQFF
TRBJ2-7	.	TRBV5-1	TRBD1	TGCGCCAGCAGCTCCCGGACAGGGCCCTACGAGCAGTACTTC	CASSSRTGPYEQYF
TRBJ2-3	.	TRBV6-5	.	TGTGCCAGCAGTTATGGACCTAGCACAGATACGCAGTATTTT	CASSYGPSTDTQYF
TRBJ1-4	.	TRBV7-2	.	TGTGCCAGTCAAGGGTTGGGGGGCGGTGCGGAAAAACTGTTTTTT	CASQGLGGGAEKLFF
TRBJ2-7	.	TRBV5-4	TRBD2	TGTGCCAGCAGCCTAAGTAGCGGGCGCTCCTACGAGCAGTACTTC	CASSLSSGRSYEQYF
TRBJ2-7	.	TRBV5-4	TRBD2	TGTGCCAGCAGCTTGGGGACTAGCGGGCTTAGCTCCTACGAGCAGTACTTC	CASSLGTSGLSSYEQYF
TRBJ2-3	.	TRBV18	.	TGTGCCAGCTCCTCTGGGGGAGATACGCAGTATTTT	CASSSGGDTQYF
TRBJ2-7	.	TRBV28	TRBD2	TGTGCCAGCGAGAGGCTAGCGGGAGGGGCGGAGCAGTACTTC	CASERLAGGAEQYF
TRBJ2-1	.	TRBV6-1	.	TGTGCCAGCAGGGGGGCAGGAGGCCGAGGTGAGCAGTTCTTC	CASRGAGGRGEQFF
TRBJ2-7	.	TRBV7-2	.	TGTGCCAGCAGCTTAGGGCTAAGGGGGAGGGTCTCCTACGAGCAGTACTTC	CASSLGLRGRVSYEQYF
TRBJ2-7	.	TRBV5-5	.	TGTGCCAGCAGCGGTGGGCAGGGTTTACAGTACTTC	CASSGGQGLQYF
TRBJ2-7	.	TRBV5-4	TRBD2	TGTGCCAGCAGCTTCCTCCGGACTAGCGGGAGTGGGAGAAACGAGCAGTACTTC	CASSFLRTSGSGRNEQYF
TRBJ2-5	.	TRBV6-4	TRBD2	TGTGCCAGCAGGGACCCCAAGCGGGAGGGCCCGGGGGGCCAGTACTTC	CASRDPKREGPGGQYF
TRBJ2-1	.	TRBV28	TRBD2	TGTGCCAGCACTATTGGACTAGCGGGAGGGGGTGGTGATGAGCAGTTCTTC	CASTIGLAGGGGDEQFF
TRBJ2-7	.	TRBV6-6	.	TGTGCCAGCAGTTACACGTGGGACTCTTCCTACGAGCAGTACTTC	CASSYTWDSSYEQYF
TRBJ2-3	.	TRBV19	.	TGTGCCAGTACTCCCAGGGGCAGCACAGATACGCAGTATTTT	CASTPRGSTDTQYF
TRBJ2-7	.	TRBV28	TRBD2	TGTGCCAGCAGTTTGAGGACTAGCCGGGGATATTACGAGCAGTACTTC	CASSLRTSRGYYEQYF
TRBJ1-4	.	TRBV10-1	TRBD1	TGCGCCAGCAGTACAGGGGAAGCTAATGAAAAACTGTTTTTT	CASSTGEANEKLFF
TRBJ2-7	.	TRBV14	.	TGTGCCAGCAGCCAAGCGGGAGTCTCGGAGCAGTACTTC	CASSQAGVSEQYF